These 7 T cell receptor beta chains were all obtained from the same sample, sequenced in a study of blood T cell repertoires in COVID-19. Sequenced by immunoSEQ multiplex PCR; TCRdb stores in-frame clones only, minus some. Of fewer than 200,000 clones in the sample, about 72% were seen once. The sequencing sample was made of PBMCs or T cells enriched from blood (not recorded which). These receptor sequences come from a woman aged 45-60 years who had recovered from COVID-19.

The chain carries TRBV6-5 and TRBJ1-5; TRBD1 matches at 7 bases. The length of the CDR3 is 14 residues. Germline CDR1 is MNHEY and CDR2 is SVGAGI. V lost 6 bases and J lost 4; bases outside the gene matches: 6. In DNA, the CDR3 is TGTGCCAGCAGCACGGGACAGCGGAATCAGCCCCAGCATTTT. This gives the protein CASSTGQRNQPQHF.

This clone has a handful of counts. The chain couples TRBV7-8 to TRBJ2-7; D is possibly TRBD1 (7 bases). Germline CDR1 and CDR2: SGHVS and FQNEAQ. CDR3 length: 16 amino acids. With 5 bases removed from V and 2 bases from J, the gap between germline ends came to 19 bases. The CDR3 is CASSRETTGKAYEQYF. The CDR3 coding sequence is TGTGCCAGCAGCCGGGAGACGACAGGGAAAGCCTACGAGCAGTACTTC.

This rearrangement joins TRBV29-1 to TRBJ2-3; D possibly corresponds to TRBD2 (6 bases). CDR1 is SQVTM and CDR2 is ANQGSEA in the germline V gene. The length of the CDR3 is 13 residues. Trimming pared 4 bases from V and 0 bases from J, leaving 8 bases between. This CDR3 reads CSVVGTSTDTQYF. The CDR3, as DNA: TGCAGCGTTGTCGGGACTAGCACAGATACGCAGTATTTT.

V usage is TRBV6-6 and J usage is TRBJ2-6; 11 nucleotides line up with TRBD1. Germline loops: CDR1 MNHNY, CDR2 SVGAGI (reference sequence). The CDR3 has 17 amino acids. Trimming removed 5 bases from V and 0 bases from J; junction bases left unmatched: 3. CDR3 nucleotides: TGTGCCAGCAGTCGGACAGGGGGCTTCTCTGGGGCCAACGTCCTGACTTTC. Its translation is CASSRTGGFSGANVLTF.

This clone was detected only a few times. The CDR3 bases are TGTGCCAGCAGTTCAAATCCAGATTATAATTCACCCCTCCACTTT. Amino acid sequence: CASSSNPDYNSPLHF. The chain has TRBV5-4 and TRBJ1-6, with D uncertain. With 5 bases removed from V and 4 bases from J, the gap between germline ends came to 13 bases. CDR1 and CDR2 (germline): SGHNT, YYREEE (reference sequence). The CDR3 extends over 15 amino acids.

This clone has just a few counts. This sequence joins TRBV19 and TRBJ1-1; TRBD1 matches 8 bases. Germline V CDR1 and CDR2: LNHDA, SQIVND (reference sequence). This CDR3 spans 16 amino acids. J lost 0 bases, V lost 3 bases, and 6 bases had no gene match. CDR3 sequence (DNA): TGTGCCAGTAGTATGCGGACAGGGAATTTGAACACTGAAGCTTTCTTT. Amino acid sequence: CASSMRTGNLNTEAFF.

This chain connects TRBV28 to TRBJ2-3; D is possibly TRBD2 (7 bases). V lost 3 bases and J lost 4, with 23 bases in between. Germline CDR1 MDHEN, CDR2 SYDVKM. The CDR3 spans 18 residues. The CDR3 loop is CASSLGGYGGRGADTQYF. The DNA for the CDR3 is TGTGCCAGCAGTTTGGGGGGGTATGGTGGCAGGGGCGCAGATACGCAGTATTTT.